This TCR beta chain was found in a study of tumor and adjacent non-tumor tissue in lung cancer. Of note for this clonotype: This clone may be a read error of a much larger clone one base away.

TCRbeta libraries were built with three rounds of nested PCR, modified from ARM-PCR. One entry per CDR3 protein, called by TCRdb with MiXCR from the multiplex PCR reads. The sample includes 75,000 to 100,000 distinct CDR3 sequences, approximately 65% of them seen just once. This CDR3 is built from 17 residues. With 6 bases removed from V and 5 bases from J, the gap between germline ends came to 23 bases. CDR1 MDHEN and CDR2 SYDVKM come from the germline V gene. The template was RNA from unsorted bulk tissue. This TCR came from a man between 60 and 75 years old with non-small cell lung cancer. Sequences were obtained from lung tumor tissue. This chain links TRBV28 with TRBJ2-1; D might be TRBD1 (6 bases). The CDR3 DNA reads as TGTGCCAGCAGATCCGGGACGGACAGCCAGCCTCACAATGAGCAGTTCTTC. It encodes CASRSGTDSQPHNEQFF.